This record looks at one T cell receptor (beta chain) sequence and its context. Assay: immunoSEQ multiplex PCR; the TCRdb copy retains only in-frame clones and omits some. The sample comprises under 55,000 clones, about 86% of which are singletons, and 2.6% rests with the top ten. This sample is drawn from a study of STAT5B mutations in CD4+ large granular lymphocyte leukemia. V gave up 2 bases and J gave up 4 bases, with 19 bases separating them. Germline values: CDR1 SEHNR, CDR2 FQNEAQ (reference sequence). The CDR3 has 17 amino acids. The clonotype originates from a human donor in good health. The chain recombines TRBV7-9 with TRBJ2-3, with D maybe TRBD2 (5 bases). The material sequenced was CD4+ T cells from blood buffy coats. Here the CDR3 reads CASSLPGRTGSPDTQYF. Written as DNA, the CDR3 is TGTGCCAGCAGCTTACCCGGTAGGACGGGGTCACCAGATACGCAGTATTTT.